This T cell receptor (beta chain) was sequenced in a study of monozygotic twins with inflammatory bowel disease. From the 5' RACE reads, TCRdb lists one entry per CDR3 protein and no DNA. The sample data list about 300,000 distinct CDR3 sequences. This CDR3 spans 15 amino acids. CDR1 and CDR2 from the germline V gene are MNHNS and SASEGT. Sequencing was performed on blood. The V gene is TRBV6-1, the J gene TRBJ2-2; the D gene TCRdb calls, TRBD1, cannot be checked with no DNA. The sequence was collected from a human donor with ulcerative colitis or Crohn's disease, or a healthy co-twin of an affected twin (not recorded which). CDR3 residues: CASRLGQLNTGELFF.